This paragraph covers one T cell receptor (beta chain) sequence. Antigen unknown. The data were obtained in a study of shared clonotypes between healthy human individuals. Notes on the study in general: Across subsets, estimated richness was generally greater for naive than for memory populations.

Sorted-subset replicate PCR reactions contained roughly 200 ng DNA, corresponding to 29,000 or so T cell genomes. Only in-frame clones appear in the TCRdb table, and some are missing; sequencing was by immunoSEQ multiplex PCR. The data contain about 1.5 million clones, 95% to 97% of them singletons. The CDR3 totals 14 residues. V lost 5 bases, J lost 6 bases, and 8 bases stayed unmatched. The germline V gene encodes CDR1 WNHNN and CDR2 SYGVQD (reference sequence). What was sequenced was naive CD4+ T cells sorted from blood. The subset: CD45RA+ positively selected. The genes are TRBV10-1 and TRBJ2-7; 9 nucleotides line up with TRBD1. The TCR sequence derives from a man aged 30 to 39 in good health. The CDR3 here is CASSRDRVLSEQYF. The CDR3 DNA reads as TGCGCCAGCAGTCGGGACAGGGTTCTCTCCGAGCAGTACTTC.